These T cell receptor beta chains were read from a single sample in a study of prognosis after radiotherapy for stage I lung cancer. TCRdb passed the multiplex PCR reads through MiXCR, listing each CDR3 protein once. The table lists around 30,000 distinct CDR3 sequences, about 29% of them singletons. Sequencing used PBMCs, obtained before or after stereotactic body radiation therapy (not recorded which). The receptors here all came from a donor over 45 with non-small cell lung cancer. Each CDR3 is given with its conserved first and last residue. A D gene is named only where the DNA matches it firmly. Where a row states a size, it is once, few, many or the class of an expanded clone; other rows omit it.

J gene: TRBJ2-2; clone size: few; D gene: TRBD2; V gene: TRBV15; CDR3 DNA: TGTGCCACCAGCGCACGGCGGGGGGGGGGCGGGGAGCTGTTTTTT; CDR3 protein: CATSARRGGGGELFF
J gene: TRBJ2-1; clone size: few; D gene: TRBD2; V gene: TRBV6-4; CDR3 DNA: TGTGCCAGCAGTGCCACCATCCAGCGGGGGGCGGAGTATTTC; CDR3 protein: CASSATIQRGAEYF
J gene: TRBJ1-1; clone size: -; D gene: -; V gene: TRBV19; CDR3 DNA: TGTGCCAGTAGTATAAATAAGGGCGAAGCTTTCTTT; CDR3 protein: CASSINKGEAFF
J gene: TRBJ1-5; clone size: many; D gene: -; V gene: TRBV2; CDR3 DNA: TGTGCCAGTTCGTCGGGGGTTAATCAGCCCCAGCATTTT; CDR3 protein: CASSSGVNQPQHF
J gene: TRBJ2-3; clone size: many; D gene: TRBD2; V gene: TRBV20-1; CDR3 DNA: TGCAGTGCTGGTGGGGGGGGATCCACAGATACGCAGTATTTT; CDR3 protein: CSAGGGGSTDTQYF
J gene: TRBJ2-3; clone size: few; D gene: -; V gene: TRBV6-1; CDR3 DNA: TGTGCCACCCTTAAACCGGGGCCCGATACGCAGTATTTT; CDR3 protein: CATLKPGPDTQYF
J gene: TRBJ1-1; clone size: -; D gene: -; V gene: TRBV6-9; CDR3 DNA: TGTGCCAGCAGTTGGGGGGTGAACACTGAAGCTCTCTTT; CDR3 protein: CASSWGVNTEALF
J gene: TRBJ2-2; clone size: -; D gene: -; V gene: TRBV11-2; CDR3 DNA: TGTGCCAGCAGAGTGGACACTCATTCTTTCGGGAACACCGGGGAGCTGTTTTTT; CDR3 protein: CASRVDTHSFGNTGELFF
J gene: TRBJ2-2; clone size: few; D gene: TRBD2; V gene: TRBV2; CDR3 DNA: TGTGCCAGCAATATAGCGGGAGGGGTCACCGGGGAGCTGTTTTTT; CDR3 protein: CASNIAGGVTGELFF
J gene: TRBJ1-2; clone size: many; D gene: -; V gene: TRBV11-2; CDR3 DNA: TGTGCCAGCTCCCGGGGAGCGGCTAACTATGGCTACACCTTC; CDR3 protein: CASSRGAANYGYTF
J gene: TRBJ1-4; clone size: many; D gene: -; V gene: TRBV18; CDR3 DNA: TGTGCCAGCGCGTATACAGGAGGTGGTGAAAAACTGTTTTTT; CDR3 protein: CASAYTGGGEKLFF
J gene: TRBJ1-2; clone size: many; D gene: -; V gene: TRBV7-2; CDR3 DNA: TGTGCCAGCAGCCCCTCGACAGTCCTAAGCTATGGCTACACCTTC; CDR3 protein: CASSPSTVLSYGYTF
J gene: TRBJ2-3; clone size: many; D gene: -; V gene: TRBV7-2; CDR3 DNA: TGTGCCAGCAGCTCCGGACCTGGCACAGATACGCAGTATTTT; CDR3 protein: CASSSGPGTDTQYF
J gene: TRBJ2-1; clone size: many; D gene: TRBD1; V gene: TRBV24-1; CDR3 DNA: TGTGCCACCGGAGAACAGGGGGCAGAGGATGAGCAGTTCTTC; CDR3 protein: CATGEQGAEDEQFF
J gene: TRBJ1-6; clone size: many; D gene: -; V gene: TRBV24-1; CDR3 DNA: TGTGCCACCAGTGTTGGGTTGTGTTCACCCCTCCACTTT; CDR3 protein: CATSVGLCSPLHF
J gene: TRBJ1-2; clone size: -; D gene: -; V gene: TRBV12-3/TRBV12-4; CDR3 DNA: TGTGCCAGCAGTCCCGGGATATCGTATGGCTACACCTTC; CDR3 protein: CASSPGISYGYTF
J gene: TRBJ2-1; clone size: -; D gene: -; V gene: TRBV7-2; CDR3 DNA: TGTGCCAGCTCCAGACAGATCTCCTACAATGAGCAGTTCTTC; CDR3 protein: CASSRQISYNEQFF
J gene: TRBJ2-1; clone size: many; D gene: TRBD2; V gene: TRBV19; CDR3 DNA: TGTGCCAGTAGTCTCCGACTAGCGGCCCACAATGAGCAGTTCTTC; CDR3 protein: CASSLRLAAHNEQFF
J gene: TRBJ2-1; clone size: -; D gene: TRBD2; V gene: TRBV20-1; CDR3 DNA: TGCAGTGCTAGATATTGGCGGGAGGGTGGGGATGAGCAGTTCTTC; CDR3 protein: CSARYWREGGDEQFF
J gene: TRBJ1-1; clone size: many; D gene: -; V gene: TRBV27; CDR3 DNA: TGTGCCAGCAGTTTAGGGTTTGGGCCGTCTGGGATTGAAGCTTTCTTT; CDR3 protein: CASSLGFGPSGIEAFF
J gene: TRBJ2-7; clone size: many; D gene: -; V gene: TRBV28; CDR3 DNA: TGTGCCAGCAGTATGGACAGGGATCCCGGGGGGGAGCAGTACTTC; CDR3 protein: CASSMDRDPGGEQYF
J gene: TRBJ2-7; clone size: medium-sized; D gene: TRBD2; V gene: TRBV6-5; CDR3 DNA: TGTGCCAGCAGCAGCGGGACCTACGAGCAGTACTTC; CDR3 protein: CASSSGTYEQYF
J gene: TRBJ2-5; clone size: few; D gene: -; V gene: TRBV5-6; CDR3 DNA: TGTGCCAGCAGCCTCCGGGGGACCCAGTACTTC; CDR3 protein: CASSLRGTQYF
J gene: TRBJ2-3; clone size: many; D gene: TRBD1; V gene: TRBV7-3; CDR3 DNA: TGTGCCAGCAGCACACAGGGGGCGAATACGCAGTATTTT; CDR3 protein: CASSTQGANTQYF
J gene: TRBJ1-5; clone size: many; D gene: -; V gene: TRBV6-1; CDR3 DNA: TGTGCCACGGATCAGATACCCAATCAGCCCCAGCATTTT; CDR3 protein: CATDQIPNQPQHF
J gene: TRBJ1-4; clone size: many; D gene: TRBD1; V gene: TRBV6-9; CDR3 DNA: TGTGCCAGCAGTTACTGGGACAGGGGGAATAATGAAAAACTGTTTTTT; CDR3 protein: CASSYWDRGNNEKLFF
J gene: TRBJ2-5; clone size: many; D gene: -; V gene: TRBV5-1; CDR3 DNA: TGCGCCAGCAGCCCTTTGAAACAAGAGACCCAGTACTTC; CDR3 protein: CASSPLKQETQYF
J gene: TRBJ1-5; clone size: many; D gene: TRBD1; V gene: TRBV7-2; CDR3 DNA: TGTGCCAGCAGCCGGGACAGGGGGGACAATCAGCCCCAGCATTTT; CDR3 protein: CASSRDRGDNQPQHF
J gene: TRBJ2-4; clone size: -; D gene: TRBD2; V gene: TRBV6-1; CDR3 DNA: TGTGCCAGCAGTACCAAAACGCCGGGACTAGCGGTTTACTTAGCCAAAAACATTCAGTACTTC; CDR3 protein: CASSTKTPGLAVYLAKNIQYF
J gene: TRBJ2-3; clone size: many; D gene: TRBD1; V gene: TRBV19; CDR3 DNA: TGTGCCAGTAGTATCGGACAGGTATCATCAGATACGCAGTATTTT; CDR3 protein: CASSIGQVSSDTQYF
J gene: TRBJ2-7; clone size: many; D gene: -; V gene: TRBV12-3/TRBV12-4; CDR3 DNA: TGTGCCAGCAGCCCCGACTACGAGCAGTACTTC; CDR3 protein: CASSPDYEQYF
J gene: TRBJ2-5; clone size: many; D gene: -; V gene: TRBV9; CDR3 DNA: TGTGCCAGCAGCGTTGATGAAGAGACCCAGTACTTC; CDR3 protein: CASSVDEETQYF
J gene: TRBJ2-3; clone size: -; D gene: TRBD2; V gene: TRBV12-3/TRBV12-4; CDR3 DNA: TGTGCCAGCAGCCCCACTAGCGGGGGGGCCAGGCATTATTTT; CDR3 protein: CASSPTSGGARHYF
J gene: TRBJ2-7; clone size: many; D gene: TRBD2; V gene: TRBV15; CDR3 DNA: TGTGCCACCAGCAGCGGACTAGCGGGAGCAGACGAGCAGTACTTC; CDR3 protein: CATSSGLAGADEQYF
J gene: TRBJ2-3; clone size: -; D gene: -; V gene: TRBV27; CDR3 DNA: TGTGCCAGCAGCGATGTCCGGGTGCGAGTTAAGAAGTATTTT; CDR3 protein: CASSDVRVRVKKYF
J gene: TRBJ1-3; clone size: few; D gene: TRBD1; V gene: TRBV6-2/TRBV6-3; CDR3 DNA: TGTGCCAGCAGTCCACTAGGGCAGGGACAGGGCTCTGGAAACACCATATATTTT; CDR3 protein: CASSPLGQGQGSGNTIYF
J gene: TRBJ1-4; clone size: many; D gene: TRBD1; V gene: TRBV19; CDR3 DNA: TGTGCCAGTACCCACAGGGGGCGCGGTGAAAAACTGTTTTTT; CDR3 protein: CASTHRGRGEKLFF
J gene: TRBJ2-2; clone size: medium-sized; D gene: -; V gene: TRBV6-1; CDR3 DNA: TGTGCCAGCAGTCACACCCCCGACTACCTGAACACCGGGGAGCTGTTTTTT; CDR3 protein: CASSHTPDYLNTGELFF
J gene: TRBJ2-6; clone size: -; D gene: -; V gene: TRBV6-1; CDR3 DNA: TGTGCCAGCAAAGCAGGGCCTGGGGCCAACGTCCTGACTTTC; CDR3 protein: CASKAGPGANVLTF
J gene: TRBJ2-5; clone size: many; D gene: TRBD2; V gene: TRBV20-1; CDR3 DNA: TGCAGTGCCCACGGACTAGCGGGAGGTGGAGAGACCCAGTACTTC; CDR3 protein: CSAHGLAGGGETQYF
J gene: TRBJ1-4; clone size: -; D gene: TRBD1; V gene: TRBV7-9; CDR3 DNA: TGTGCCAGCAGTCGTGGACAGGGGGCGAATGAAAAACTGTTTTTT; CDR3 protein: CASSRGQGANEKLFF
J gene: TRBJ2-1; clone size: many; D gene: -; V gene: TRBV12-3/TRBV12-4; CDR3 DNA: TGTGCCAGCAGTCGTAAGCGACTAATAGCTGGCGATGAGCAGTTCTTC; CDR3 protein: CASSRKRLIAGDEQFF
J gene: TRBJ2-5; clone size: -; D gene: -; V gene: TRBV2; CDR3 DNA: TGTGCCAGCAGTGACGCCTTGGGTGAGACCCAGTACTTC; CDR3 protein: CASSDALGETQYF
J gene: TRBJ2-5; clone size: many; D gene: TRBD2; V gene: TRBV2; CDR3 DNA: TGTGCCAGCCGATGGACGGGAGGGCCGTTCCAGTACTTC; CDR3 protein: CASRWTGGPFQYF